Presented here are 25 T cell receptor beta chains from one specimen sequenced in a study of blood T cell repertoires in COVID-19. This table comes from immunoSEQ multiplex PCR, and its TCRdb copy is limited to in-frame clones, with some not included. Among roughly 230,000 clones listed, about 88% were seen once. The sample comprised peripheral blood. The receptors originated from a woman between 40 and 50 years old who had recovered from COVID-19.

The J gene is TRBJ2-2, the V gene TRBV12-2; the table's D call, TRBD1, has no DNA check behind it. TRBV12-2 is flagged as a pseudogene. The CDR3 covers 19 residues. CDR3 nucleotides: TGTGCAAGTCGCGCGAGGCGGCCGGGACAGGGGGGGTACACCGGGGAGCTGTTTTTT. It codes for CASRARRPGQGGYTGELFF.

The chain uses TRBV7-9 and TRBJ1-5; possible D gene TRBD1, 6 bases. V lost 5 bases and J 0 bases, leaving 14 bases between the germline ends. Germline loops: CDR1 SEHNR, CDR2 FQNEAQ (reference sequence). The CDR3 runs to 16 residues. DNA for the CDR3: TGTGCCAGCAGCCCCAGCGGGGGGCTTAGCAATCAGCCCCAGCATTTT. Protein: CASSPSGGLSNQPQHF.

The chain recombines TRBV11-2 with TRBJ1-1; TRBD1 matches at 7 bases. The V and J ends lost 2 bases and 5 bases, in that order; junction bases with no gene match: 11. Germline V CDR1 and CDR2: SGHAT, FQNNGV. The CDR3 has 16 amino acids. In DNA form, the CDR3 reads TGTGCCAGCAGCTTACAAGGGGGCTACCCAGGGACTGAAGCTTTCTTT. It yields the protein CASSLQGGYPGTEAFF.

V usage is TRBV6-1 and J usage is TRBJ1-2, with D perhaps TRBD1 (5 bases). The germline CDR1 and CDR2 sequences are MNHNS and SASEGT. The V gene lost 8 bases and the J gene lost 1 base, with 8 bases spanning the gap. The CDR3 loop spans 12 amino acids. The CDR3 nucleotides read TGTGCCAGCGACGACAGTAACTATGGCTACACCTTC. It translates to CASDDSNYGYTF.

V is TRBV10-1 and J is TRBJ1-5; D is unresolved. From germline, CDR1 is WNHNN and CDR2 SYGVQD (reference sequence). This CDR3 comprises 13 residues. V gave up 4 bases and J gave up 11 bases, with 15 bases separating them. CDR3 sequence reads: CASSGIIGGSQHF. In nucleotides, the CDR3 is TGCGCCAGCAGTGGAATTATCGGAGGGTCCCAGCATTTT.

The rearrangement uses TRBV6-5 and TRBJ2-1; D gene unclear. CDR1 is MNHEY and CDR2 is SVGAGI in the germline V gene. This CDR3 comprises 14 residues. V was trimmed by 6 bases and J by 6 bases, leaving 15 bases between them. The CDR3: CASRSPISGNEQFF. CDR3 coding DNA: TGTGCCAGCAGGTCGCCTATATCCGGCAATGAGCAGTTCTTC.

This clone turned up a few times. The genes are TRBV5-4 and TRBJ1-6; a weak D match, TRBD1 (5 bases). With 4 bases removed from V and 3 bases from J, the gap between germline ends came to 8 bases. CDR1 is SGHNT, CDR2 YYREEE, per germline (reference sequence). The CDR3 runs 14 residues. The CDR3 loop reads CASSADNYNSPLHF. CDR3 nucleotide sequence: TGTGCCAGCAGCGCGGACAACTATAATTCACCCCTCCACTTT.

The gene calls are TRBV9 and TRBJ1-3, with D possibly being TRBD1 (6 bases). CDR1 SGDLS and CDR2 YYNGEE come from the germline V gene. V was trimmed by 0 bases and J by 3 bases, leaving 16 bases between them. The CDR3 runs 17 residues. The CDR3 protein is CASSVESIQGVGNTIYF. CDR3 coding DNA: TGTGCCAGCAGCGTAGAATCGATACAGGGCGTTGGAAACACCATATATTTT.

This clone was found once. V and J are TRBV29-1 and TRBJ2-4; D is uncertain. The germline V gene encodes CDR1 SQVTM and CDR2 ANQGSEA. Trimming stripped 4 bases from V and 0 bases from J, with 10 bases between. There are 14 residues in the CDR3. CDR3 in DNA: TGCAGCGTTGCGGTAAACCCAGCCAAAAACATTCAGTACTTC. It is translated as CSVAVNPAKNIQYF. Together with reference TRBV29-1 and TRBJ2-4, the CDR3 gives the full variable domain: SAVISQKPSRDICQRGTSLTIQCQVDSQVTMMFWYRQQPGQSLTLIATANQGSEATYESGFVIDKFPISRPNLTFSTLTVSNMSPEDSSIYLCSVAVNPAKNIQYFGAGTRLSVL.

The chain combines TRBV5-6 with TRBJ1-5, with 8 bases identical to TRBD1. The J segment lost 5 bases and the V segment lost 4 bases, leaving 8 bases of the junction unmatched. CDR1 and CDR2 (germline): SGHDT, YYEEEE. CDR3 length: 15 residues. CDR3 sequence (DNA): TGTGCCAGCAGCCGGGCAGGGGGCGAGGATCAGCCCCAGCATTTT. It specifies CASSRAGGEDQPQHF.

This clone appeared a few times. The V and J genes are TRBV23-1 and TRBJ2-7; TRBD1 matches at 7 bases. TRBV23-1 falls under the ORF class, with uncertain function. This CDR3 is built from 15 residues. V trimming: 6 bases; J trimming: 1 base; junction bases outside the gene matches: 9. The CDR3: CASRPGTERSYEQYF. In nucleotides, the CDR3 is TGCGCCAGCAGGCCAGGGACAGAAAGATCCTACGAGCAGTACTTC.

The chain recombines TRBV7-2 with TRBJ2-7, with D tentatively TRBD2 (5 bases). V was pared by 1 base and J by 1 base, with 11 bases between. CDR1 and CDR2 from the germline V gene are SGHTA and FQGNSA. This CDR3 is built from 15 residues. The CDR3: CASSLGLSLSYEQYF. The CDR3 DNA reads as TGTGCCAGCAGCTTAGGACTATCCCTTTCCTACGAGCAGTACTTC.

The chain is built from TRBV18 and TRBJ2-2, with a possible D match to TRBD1 (6 bases). Germline loops: CDR1 KGHSH, CDR2 LQKENI. CDR3 length equals 15 residues. V lost 2 bases to trimming and J lost 4 bases, with 11 bases between them. CDR3 amino acids: CASSPGGGITGELFF. The CDR3 nucleotides read TGTGCCAGCTCACCAGGGGGCGGTATCACCGGGGAGCTGTTTTTT.

The chain combines TRBV12-2 with TRBJ2-7; the table's D call, TRBD1, has no DNA check behind it. TRBV12-2 is classified as a pseudogene. The CDR3 loop spans 17 amino acids. The CDR3 sequence is CASRLAQGNQESYEQYV. The DNA for the CDR3 is TGTGCAAGTCGCTTAGCGCAGGGGAACCAAGAGTCCTACGAGCAGTACGTC.

The chain links TRBV6-6 to TRBJ2-5; 12 positions match TRBD2. The CDR3 extends over 15 amino acids. Losses at the gene ends were 5 bases for V and 5 bases for J; bases not matched to a gene: 6. Germline V lookup: CDR1 MNHNY, CDR2 SVGAGI (reference sequence). In DNA, the CDR3 is TGTGCCAGCAGTAAAAGGACTAGCGGGATGGAGACCCAGTACTTC. It translates to CASSKRTSGMETQYF.

The genes are TRBV10-1 and TRBJ2-1, with 14 nucleotides matching TRBD2. V was pared by 3 bases and J by 8 bases, with 12 bases of the junction left unmatched. Germline V CDR1 and CDR2: WNHNN, SYGVQD (reference sequence). The CDR3 is 18 amino acids. The CDR3 DNA follows: TGCGCCAGCAGTGATGACAGCCGACTAGCGGGAGGGATGGATGAGCAGTTCTTC. It encodes CASSDDSRLAGGMDEQFF.

V is TRBV9 and J is TRBJ2-1, with D possibly being TRBD2 (7 bases). V was trimmed by 3 bases and J by 4 bases, leaving 14 bases between them. Germline CDR1 and CDR2: SGDLS and YYNGEE. The CDR3 consists of 15 residues. The DNA of the CDR3 is TGTGCCAGCAGCGCCGGGGGGCCCATATACAATGAGCAGTTCTTC. This gives the protein CASSAGGPIYNEQFF.

V gene TRBV6-5 combines with J gene TRBJ2-2; 7 bases are a match to TRBD2. V trimming: 6 bases; J trimming: 6 bases; junction bases outside the gene matches: 7. The CDR3 runs 14 residues. Germline assignment: CDR1 MNHEY and CDR2 SVGAGI. The CDR3: CASRGLVSAGELFF. In DNA, the CDR3 is TGTGCCAGCAGAGGACTAGTGTCTGCCGGGGAGCTGTTTTTT.

The chain couples TRBV3-1 (or the pseudogene TRBV3-2) to TRBJ2-2; D might be TRBD2 (6 bases). Germline V gives CDR1 LGHDT, CDR2 YNNKEL (reference sequence). Trimming shortened V by 3 bases and J by 0 bases, and 8 bases separated the two germline ends. The CDR3 has 15 residues. DNA of the CDR3: TGTGCCAGCAGCCATCGCGGGGCGAACACCGGGGAGCTGTTTTTT. It specifies CASSHRGANTGELFF.

The rearrangement links TRBV11-3 to TRBJ1-2; the D gene is possibly TRBD1 (6 bases). In germline, CDR1 is SGHNT, CDR2 YENEEA. The CDR3 spans 15 residues. Between the trimmed V and J ends, which lost 5 bases and 8 bases, there was a span of 21 bases. The CDR3 DNA follows: TGTGCCAGCAGCCACGAAAGGACAGACCTTCGGGGCTACACCTTC. This gives the protein CASSHERTDLRGYTF.

The chain links TRBV21-1 to TRBJ2-5; TRBD1 is the table's D call, not checked against the DNA. TRBV21-1 is recorded as a pseudogene. The CDR3 is made up of 11 amino acids. CDR3 in DNA: TGTGCCAGCAGCCCACAAGAGACCCAGTACTTC. It yields the protein CASSPQETQYF.

The chain is built from TRBV24-1 and TRBJ1-5; 7 positions match TRBD1. V trimming: 3 bases; J trimming: 3 bases; junction bases outside the gene matches: 7. Germline V lookup: CDR1 KGHDR, CDR2 SFDVKD. The CDR3 totals 16 residues. This CDR3 is CATSDVSTGNNQPQHF. For the CDR3, the DNA is TGTGCCACCAGTGATGTCTCGACAGGGAACAATCAGCCCCAGCATTTT.

The chain couples TRBV6-2 or TRBV6-3 to TRBJ2-7; 8 bases align to TRBD2. The V and J ends lost 2 bases and 0 bases, in that order; junction bases with no gene match: 6. Germline CDR1 MNHEY, CDR2 SVGEGT. The CDR3 has 16 residues. The DNA for the CDR3 is TGTGCCAGCAGTTACGGACTAGCCGGCCCCTCCTACGAGCAGTACGTC. It yields the protein CASSYGLAGPSYEQYV.

The chain carries TRBV6-5 and TRBJ1-3, with 7 bases that match TRBD1. The J segment lost 6 bases and the V segment lost 4 bases, leaving 6 bases of the junction unmatched. CDR1 is MNHEY and CDR2 is SVGAGI in the germline V gene. The CDR3 has 14 residues. The CDR3 sequence: CASSSIDRENTIYF. The CDR3 region has the DNA TGTGCCAGCAGTTCCATAGACAGGGAAAACACCATATATTTT.

The CDR3 coding sequence is TGCGCCAGCAGCCAAGATTCCACCCAGGCCCCCACTGAAGCTTTCTTT. Translating it yields CASSQDSTQAPTEAFF. The rearrangement uses TRBV4-3 and TRBJ1-1, with D hard to call. The germline V gene has CDR1 LGHNA and CDR2 YSLEER. V lost 0 bases to trimming and J lost 4 bases, with 15 bases between them. The CDR3 is 16 amino acids.